This T cell receptor (beta chain) originates from a study of radiation and T cells in renal cell carcinoma. Study results and caveats: From baseline, blood top tumor clonotypes peaked at 2 weeks post-radiation.

Sequenced by immunoSEQ multiplex PCR; TCRdb stores in-frame clones only, minus some. The table lists 25,000 to 40,000 clones, approximately 84% of them singletons. Sample time point: blood 4 weeks post-SBRT, at nephrectomy. Treatment in this sample: 15 Gy SBRT to primary tumor, nephrectomy 4 weeks later. Serial blood draws occurred at baseline and 2 and 4 weeks post-SBRT. CDR1 and CDR2 (germline): LGHNA, YNFKEQ. The CDR3 covers 13 residues. The V end was cut by 3 bases, the J end by 3 bases, with 9 bases between. By share, this clone ranks as medium-sized (0.01 to 0.1%). Its target is unknown. This chain connects TRBV4-2 to TRBJ2-7; no clear D gene. The sequences come from blood, collected from a patient whose treatment included radiotherapy and nephrectomy. The receptor was derived from a man aged 55 to 69 with renal cell carcinoma. The CDR3 region has the DNA TGTGCCAGCAGCCAGCCCCCTAACTACGAGCAGTACTTC. Amino acids: CASSQPPNYEQYF.